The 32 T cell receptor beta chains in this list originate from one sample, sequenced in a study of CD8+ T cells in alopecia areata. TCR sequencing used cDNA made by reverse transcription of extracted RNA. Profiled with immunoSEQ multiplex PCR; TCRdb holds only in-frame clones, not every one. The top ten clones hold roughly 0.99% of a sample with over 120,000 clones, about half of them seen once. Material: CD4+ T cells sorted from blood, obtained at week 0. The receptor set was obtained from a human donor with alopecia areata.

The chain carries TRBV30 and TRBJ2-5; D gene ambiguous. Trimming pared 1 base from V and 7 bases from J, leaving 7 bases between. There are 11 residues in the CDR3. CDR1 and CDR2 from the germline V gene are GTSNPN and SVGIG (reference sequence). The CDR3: CAWSAPRTQYF. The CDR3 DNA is TGTGCCTGGAGTGCACCCCGGACCCAGTACTTC.

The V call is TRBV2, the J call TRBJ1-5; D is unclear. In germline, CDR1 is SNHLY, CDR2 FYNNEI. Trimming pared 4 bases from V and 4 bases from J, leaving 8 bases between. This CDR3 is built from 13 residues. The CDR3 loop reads CASSVIQNQPQHF. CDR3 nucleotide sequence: TGTGCCAGCAGTGTTATCCAAAATCAGCCCCAGCATTTT.

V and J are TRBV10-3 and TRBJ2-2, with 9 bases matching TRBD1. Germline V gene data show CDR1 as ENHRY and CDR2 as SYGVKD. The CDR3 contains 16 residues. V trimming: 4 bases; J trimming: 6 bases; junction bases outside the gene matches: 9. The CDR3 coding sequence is TGTGCCATCAGTGTCGCGAGGGGACAGGGTTCCGGGGAGCTGTTTTTT. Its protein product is CAISVARGQGSGELFF.

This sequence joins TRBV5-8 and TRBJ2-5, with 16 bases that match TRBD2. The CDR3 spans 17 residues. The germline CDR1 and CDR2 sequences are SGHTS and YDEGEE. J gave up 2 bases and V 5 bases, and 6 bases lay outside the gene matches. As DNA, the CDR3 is TGTGCCAGCAGATTTCCGGGACTAGCGGGAGGGCAAGAGACCCAGTACTTC. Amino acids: CASRFPGLAGGQETQYF.

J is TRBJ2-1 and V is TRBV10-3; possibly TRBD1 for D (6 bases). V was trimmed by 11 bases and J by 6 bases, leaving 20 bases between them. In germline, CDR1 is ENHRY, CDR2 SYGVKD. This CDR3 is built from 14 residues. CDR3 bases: TGTGCCGCCCGAGAACAGGGTAGGGTCAATGAGCAGTTCTTC. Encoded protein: CAAREQGRVNEQFF.

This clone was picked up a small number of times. CDR3 coding DNA: TGTGCCAGCAGTCTAACTAGATCCACCGGGACCGGGGAGCTGTTTTTT. It codes for CASSLTRSTGTGELFF. This chain joins TRBV2 and TRBJ2-2; TRBD2 is a possible D gene (5 bases). CDR1 and CDR2 from the germline V gene are SNHLY and FYNNEI. V gave up 5 bases and J gave up 5 bases, with 18 bases separating them. This CDR3 comprises 16 residues. Drawing the rest from reference TRBV2 and TRBJ2-2, the complete variable domain is EPEVTQTPSHQVTQMGQEVILRCVPISNHLYFYWYRQILGQKVEFLVSFYNNEISEKSEIFDDQFSVERPDGSNFTLKIRSTKLEDSAMYFCASSLTRSTGTGELFFGEGSRLTVL.

In DNA form, the CDR3 reads TGCAGCGTCTCGACAGGTATGAACACTGAAGCTTTCTTT. Its protein product is CSVSTGMNTEAFF. This rearrangement joins TRBV29-1 to TRBJ1-1, with D possibly matching TRBD1 (6 bases). CDR3 length: 13 residues. V was pared by 6 bases and J by 0 bases, with 11 bases between. Looked up from germline, CDR1 is SQVTM and CDR2 is ANQGSEA.

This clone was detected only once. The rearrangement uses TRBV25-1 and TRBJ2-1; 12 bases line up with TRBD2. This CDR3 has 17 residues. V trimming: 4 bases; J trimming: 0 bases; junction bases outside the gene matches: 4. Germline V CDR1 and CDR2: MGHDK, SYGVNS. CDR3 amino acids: CASSARLAGVSYNEQFF. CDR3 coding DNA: TGTGCCAGCAGTGCCCGACTAGCGGGAGTCTCCTACAATGAGCAGTTCTTC.

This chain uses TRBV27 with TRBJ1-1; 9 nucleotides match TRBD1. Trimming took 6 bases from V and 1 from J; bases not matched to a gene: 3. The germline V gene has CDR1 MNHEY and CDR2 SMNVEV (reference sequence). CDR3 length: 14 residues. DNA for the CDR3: TGTGCCAGCAGCCGGGACAGGGCGAACACTGAAGCTTTCTTT. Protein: CASSRDRANTEAFF.

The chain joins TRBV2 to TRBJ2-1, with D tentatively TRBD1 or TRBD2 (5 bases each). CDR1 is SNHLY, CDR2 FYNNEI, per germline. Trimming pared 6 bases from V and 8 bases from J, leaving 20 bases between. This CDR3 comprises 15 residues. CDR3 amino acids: CASRTGTGIWDEQFF. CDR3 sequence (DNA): TGTGCCAGCAGGACCGGGACCGGAATATGGGATGAGCAGTTCTTC.

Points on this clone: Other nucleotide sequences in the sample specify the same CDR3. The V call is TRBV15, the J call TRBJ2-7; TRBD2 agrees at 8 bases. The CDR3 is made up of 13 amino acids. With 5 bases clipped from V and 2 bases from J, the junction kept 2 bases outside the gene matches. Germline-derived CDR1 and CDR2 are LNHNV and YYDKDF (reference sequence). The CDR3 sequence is CATSGGLAYEQYF. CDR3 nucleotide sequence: TGTGCCACCAGCGGGGGACTAGCCTACGAGCAGTACTTC.

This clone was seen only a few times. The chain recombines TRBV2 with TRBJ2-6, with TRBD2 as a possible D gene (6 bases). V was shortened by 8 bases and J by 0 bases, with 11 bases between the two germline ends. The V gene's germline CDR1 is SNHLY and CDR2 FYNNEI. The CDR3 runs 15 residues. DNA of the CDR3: TGTGCCAGCGGGAGGCAGAGCTCTGGGGCCAACGTCCTGACTTTC. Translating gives CASGRQSSGANVLTF.

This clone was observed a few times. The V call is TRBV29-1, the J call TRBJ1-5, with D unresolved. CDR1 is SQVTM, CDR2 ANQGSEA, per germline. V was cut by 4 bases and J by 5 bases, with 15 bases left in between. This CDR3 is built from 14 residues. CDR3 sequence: CSVVEARGDQPQHF. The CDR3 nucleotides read TGCAGCGTTGTGGAGGCAAGAGGCGATCAGCCCCAGCATTTT.

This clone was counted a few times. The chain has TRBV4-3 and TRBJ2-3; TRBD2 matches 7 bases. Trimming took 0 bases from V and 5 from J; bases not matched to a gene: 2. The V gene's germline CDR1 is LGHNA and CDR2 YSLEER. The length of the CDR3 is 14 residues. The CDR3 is CASSQEERGDTQYF. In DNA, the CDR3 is TGCGCCAGCAGCCAAGAGGAGCGGGGAGATACGCAGTATTTT.

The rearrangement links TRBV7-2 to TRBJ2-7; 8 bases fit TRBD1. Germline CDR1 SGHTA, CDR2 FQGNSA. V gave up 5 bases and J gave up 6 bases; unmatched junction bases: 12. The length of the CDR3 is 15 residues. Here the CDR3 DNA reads TGTGCCAGCAGCAAACAGGGGGGCGTTGGCGCCGAGCAGTACTTC. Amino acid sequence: CASSKQGGVGAEQYF.

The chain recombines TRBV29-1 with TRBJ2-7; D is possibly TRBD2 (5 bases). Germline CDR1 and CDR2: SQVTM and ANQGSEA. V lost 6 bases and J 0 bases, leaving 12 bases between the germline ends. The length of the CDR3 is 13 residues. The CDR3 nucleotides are TGCAGCGTCCGACTTACTAGCTCCTACGAGCAGTACTTC. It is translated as CSVRLTSSYEQYF.

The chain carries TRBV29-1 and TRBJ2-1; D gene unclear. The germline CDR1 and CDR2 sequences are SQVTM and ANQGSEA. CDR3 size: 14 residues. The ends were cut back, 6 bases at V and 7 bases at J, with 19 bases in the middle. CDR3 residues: CSVAAARYGNEQFF. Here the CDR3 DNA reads TGCAGCGTGGCTGCGGCCCGCTATGGGAATGAGCAGTTCTTC.

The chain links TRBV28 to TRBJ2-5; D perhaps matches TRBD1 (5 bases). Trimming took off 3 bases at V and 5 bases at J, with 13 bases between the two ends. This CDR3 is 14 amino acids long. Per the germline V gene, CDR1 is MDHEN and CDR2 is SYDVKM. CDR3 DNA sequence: TGTGCCAGCAGTTTGGGAACTCCAGGGGAGACCCAGTACTTC. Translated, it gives CASSLGTPGETQYF.

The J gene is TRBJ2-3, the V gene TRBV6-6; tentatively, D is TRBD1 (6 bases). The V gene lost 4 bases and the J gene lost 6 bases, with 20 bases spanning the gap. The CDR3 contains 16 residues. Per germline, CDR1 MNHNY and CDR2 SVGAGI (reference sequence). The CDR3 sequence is CASSLRRQAGRDTQYF. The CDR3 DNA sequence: TGTGCCAGCAGTTTGCGACGACAGGCAGGCAGGGATACGCAGTATTTT.

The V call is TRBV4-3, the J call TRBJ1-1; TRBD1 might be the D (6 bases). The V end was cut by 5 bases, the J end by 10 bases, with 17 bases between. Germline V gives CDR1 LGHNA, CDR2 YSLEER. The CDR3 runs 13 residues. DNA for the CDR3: TGCGCCAGCAGCAACTATTCCCGGGGGGCAGCTTTCTTT. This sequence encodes CASSNYSRGAAFF.

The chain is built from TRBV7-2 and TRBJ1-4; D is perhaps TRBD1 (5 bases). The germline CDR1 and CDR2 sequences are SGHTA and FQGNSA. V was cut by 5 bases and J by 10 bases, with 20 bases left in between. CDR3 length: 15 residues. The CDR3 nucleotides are TGTGCCAGCAGCACGCGCGGGGCGGGCTGGCGAAAACTGTTTTTT. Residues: CASSTRGAGWRKLFF.

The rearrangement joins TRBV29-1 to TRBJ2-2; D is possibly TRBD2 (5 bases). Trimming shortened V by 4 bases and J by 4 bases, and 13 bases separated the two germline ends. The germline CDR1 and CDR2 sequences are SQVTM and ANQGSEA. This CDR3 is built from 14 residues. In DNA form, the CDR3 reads TGCAGCGTTGTCCACTCAGAGGGCACCGGGGAGCTGTTTTTT. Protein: CSVVHSEGTGELFF.

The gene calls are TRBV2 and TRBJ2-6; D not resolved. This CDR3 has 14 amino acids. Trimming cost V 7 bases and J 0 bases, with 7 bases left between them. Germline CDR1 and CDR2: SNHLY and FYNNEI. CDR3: CASTAFSGANVLTF. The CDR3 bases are TGTGCCAGCACTGCATTCTCTGGGGCCAACGTCCTGACTTTC. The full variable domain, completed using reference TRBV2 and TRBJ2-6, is EPEVTQTPSHQVTQMGQEVILRCVPISNHLYFYWYRQILGQKVEFLVSFYNNEISEKSEIFDDQFSVERPDGSNFTLKIRSTKLEDSAMYFCASTAFSGANVLTFGAGSRLTVL.

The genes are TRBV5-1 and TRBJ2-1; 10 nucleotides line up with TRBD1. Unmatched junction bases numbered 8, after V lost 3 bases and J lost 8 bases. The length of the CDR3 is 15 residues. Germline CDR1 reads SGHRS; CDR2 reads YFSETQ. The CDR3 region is CASSWRGQGFDEQFF. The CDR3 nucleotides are TGCGCCAGCAGCTGGCGGGGACAGGGGTTCGATGAGCAGTTCTTC.

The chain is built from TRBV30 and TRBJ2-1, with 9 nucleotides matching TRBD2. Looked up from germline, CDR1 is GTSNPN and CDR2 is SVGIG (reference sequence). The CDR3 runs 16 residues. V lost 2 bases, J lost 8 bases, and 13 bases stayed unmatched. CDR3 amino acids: CAWSLPKGREGDEQFF. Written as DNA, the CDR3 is TGTGCCTGGAGTTTGCCAAAAGGGCGGGAGGGCGATGAGCAGTTCTTC.

The CDR3 nucleotides are TGTGCCAGCAGCCTAACCGGGTTGGGCCCAGAGACCCAGTACTTC. Protein product: CASSLTGLGPETQYF. This chain links TRBV6-6 with TRBJ2-5; no firm D call. The CDR3 is made up of 15 amino acids. V lost 6 bases to trimming and J lost 4 bases, with 18 bases between them. Germline assignment: CDR1 MNHNY and CDR2 SVGAGI (reference sequence).

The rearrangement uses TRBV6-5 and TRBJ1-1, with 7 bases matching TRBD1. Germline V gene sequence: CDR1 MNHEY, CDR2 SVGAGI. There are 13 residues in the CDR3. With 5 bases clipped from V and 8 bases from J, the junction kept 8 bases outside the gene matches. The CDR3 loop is CASSRNRDSEAFF. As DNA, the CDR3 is TGTGCCAGCAGTCGGAACCGGGACAGCGAAGCTTTCTTT.

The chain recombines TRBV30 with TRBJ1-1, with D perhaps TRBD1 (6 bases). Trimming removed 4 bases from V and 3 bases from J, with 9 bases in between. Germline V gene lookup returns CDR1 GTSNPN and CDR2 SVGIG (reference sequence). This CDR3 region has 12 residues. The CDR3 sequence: CAWTPGDTEAFF. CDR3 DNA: TGTGCCTGGACTCCAGGGGACACTGAAGCTTTCTTT.

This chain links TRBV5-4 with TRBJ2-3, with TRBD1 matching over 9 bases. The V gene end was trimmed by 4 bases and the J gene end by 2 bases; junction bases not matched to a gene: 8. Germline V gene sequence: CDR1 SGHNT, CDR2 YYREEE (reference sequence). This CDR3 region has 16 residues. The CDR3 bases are TGTGCCAGCAGCCCTGGGAGGGACAGGGTCACAGATACGCAGTATTTT. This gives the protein CASSPGRDRVTDTQYF. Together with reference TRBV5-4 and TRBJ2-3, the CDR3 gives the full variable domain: ETGVTQSPTHLIKTRGQQVTLRCSSQSGHNTVSWYQQALGQGPQFIFQYYREEENGRGNFPPRFSGLQFPNYSSELNVNALELDDSALYLCASSPGRDRVTDTQYFGPGTRLTVL.

The CDR3 bases are TGTGCCACCAGCAGAGATCGGACAGTAAACAACATTCAGTACTTC. Translation: CATSRDRTVNNIQYF. The V call is TRBV15, the J call TRBJ2-4; D is perhaps TRBD1 (6 bases). CDR1 LNHNV and CDR2 YYDKDF come from the germline V gene (reference sequence). The CDR3 spans 15 residues. The V and J ends lost 0 bases and 7 bases respectively, with 13 bases between them.

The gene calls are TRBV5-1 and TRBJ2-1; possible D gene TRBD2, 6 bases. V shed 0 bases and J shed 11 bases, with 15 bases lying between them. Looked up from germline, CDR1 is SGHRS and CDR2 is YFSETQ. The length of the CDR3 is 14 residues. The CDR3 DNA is TGCGCCAGCAGCTTGGTGGTATTAGCGGACCAGCAGTTCTTC. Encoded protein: CASSLVVLADQQFF.

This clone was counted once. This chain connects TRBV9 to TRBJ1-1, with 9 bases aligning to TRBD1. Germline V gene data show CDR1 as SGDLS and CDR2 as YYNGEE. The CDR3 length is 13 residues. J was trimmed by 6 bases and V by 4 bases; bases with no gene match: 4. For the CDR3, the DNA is TGTGCCAGCAGCATAAGGACAGGGGCTGAAGCTTTCTTT. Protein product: CASSIRTGAEAFF.